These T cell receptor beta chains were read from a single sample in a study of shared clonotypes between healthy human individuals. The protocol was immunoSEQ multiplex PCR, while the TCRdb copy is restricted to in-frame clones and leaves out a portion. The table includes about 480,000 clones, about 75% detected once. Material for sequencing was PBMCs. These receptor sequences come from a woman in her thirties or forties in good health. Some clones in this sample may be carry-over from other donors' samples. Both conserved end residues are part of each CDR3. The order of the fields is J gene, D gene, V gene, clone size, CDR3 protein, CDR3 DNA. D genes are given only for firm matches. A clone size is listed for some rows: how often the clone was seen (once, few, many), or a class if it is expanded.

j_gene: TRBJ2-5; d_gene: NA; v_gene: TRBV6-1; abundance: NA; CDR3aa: CAGRQGILETQYF; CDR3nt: TGTGCCGGACGCCAGGGGATCTTAGAGACCCAGTACTTC
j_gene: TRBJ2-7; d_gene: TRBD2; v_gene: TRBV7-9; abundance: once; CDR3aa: CASSGGTSGVTYEQYF; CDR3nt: TGTGCCAGCAGCGGAGGGACTAGCGGGGTAACCTACGAGCAGTACTTC
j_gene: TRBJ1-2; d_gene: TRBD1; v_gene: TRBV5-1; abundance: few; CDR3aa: CASSLDRGDYGYTF; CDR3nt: TGCGCCAGCAGCTTGGACAGGGGGGACTATGGCTACACCTTC
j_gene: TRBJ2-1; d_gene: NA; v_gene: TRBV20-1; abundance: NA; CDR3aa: CSPTKGNEQFF; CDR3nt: TGCAGCCCAACGAAGGGAAATGAGCAGTTCTTC
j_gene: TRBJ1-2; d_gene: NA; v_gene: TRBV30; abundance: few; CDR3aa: CAWKFGAGAGGYTF; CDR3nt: TGTGCCTGGAAGTTCGGGGCGGGGGCTGGAGGCTACACCTTC
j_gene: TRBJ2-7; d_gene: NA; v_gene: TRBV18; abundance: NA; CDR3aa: CASSPSYRSLEQYF; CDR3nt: TGTGCCAGCTCCCCATCGTACAGATCCCTTGAGCAGTACTTC
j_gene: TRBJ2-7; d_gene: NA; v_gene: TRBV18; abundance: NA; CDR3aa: CASSPRGVNEQYF; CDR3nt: TGTGCCAGCTCACCCAGGGGGGTCAACGAGCAGTACTTC
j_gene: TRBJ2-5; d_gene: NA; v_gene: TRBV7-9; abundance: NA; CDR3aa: CASSLRRTQETQYF; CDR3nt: TGTGCCAGCAGCTTACGACGGACCCAAGAGACCCAGTACTTC
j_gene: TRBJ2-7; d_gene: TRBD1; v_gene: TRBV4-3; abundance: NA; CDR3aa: CASSHRTGDYEQYF; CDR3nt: TGCGCCAGCAGCCACCGGACAGGGGACTACGAGCAGTACTTC
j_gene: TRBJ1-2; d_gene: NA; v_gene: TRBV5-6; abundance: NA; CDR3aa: CASSTGTVYGYTF; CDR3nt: TGTGCCAGCAGCACCGGGACGGTCTATGGCTACACCTTC
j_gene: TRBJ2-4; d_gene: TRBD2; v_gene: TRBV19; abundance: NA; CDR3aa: CASQGGERDTVLAKNIQYF; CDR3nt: TGTGCCAGTCAAGGCGGGGAGCGGGATACGGTACTGGCCAAAAACATTCAGTACTTC
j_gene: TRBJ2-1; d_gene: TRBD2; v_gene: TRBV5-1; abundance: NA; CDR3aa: CATTGLAGGDEQFF; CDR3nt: TGCGCCACCACCGGACTAGCGGGGGGGGATGAGCAGTTCTTC
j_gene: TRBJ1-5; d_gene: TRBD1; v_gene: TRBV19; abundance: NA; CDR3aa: CASAQAGGVDQPQHF; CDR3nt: TGTGCCAGTGCCCAGGCAGGGGGGGTGGATCAGCCCCAGCATTTT
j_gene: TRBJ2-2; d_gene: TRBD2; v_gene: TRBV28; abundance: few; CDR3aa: CASRSAGDTGELFF; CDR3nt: TGTGCCAGCAGGTCAGCGGGAGACACCGGGGAGCTGTTTTTT
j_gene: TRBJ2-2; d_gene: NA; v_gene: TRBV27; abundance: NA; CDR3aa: CASRFPPRAGTTGELFF; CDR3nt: TGTGCCAGCCGTTTCCCGCCCAGGGCGGGAACCACCGGGGAGCTGTTTTTT
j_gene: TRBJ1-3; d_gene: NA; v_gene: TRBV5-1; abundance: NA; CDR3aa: CASSLGTVYSGNTIYF; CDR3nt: TGCGCCAGCAGCTTGGGAACAGTTTACTCTGGAAACACCATATATTTT
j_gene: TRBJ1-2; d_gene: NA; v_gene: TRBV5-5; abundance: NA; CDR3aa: CASSRAANYGYTF; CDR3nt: TGTGCCAGCAGCCGAGCGGCGAACTATGGCTACACCTTC
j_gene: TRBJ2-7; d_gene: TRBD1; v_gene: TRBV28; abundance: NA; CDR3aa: CASSSGTGLYSEQYF; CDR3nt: TGTGCCAGCAGTTCCGGGACAGGGTTGTATAGCGAGCAGTACTTC
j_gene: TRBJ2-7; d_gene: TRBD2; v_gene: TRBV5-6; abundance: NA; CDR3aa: CASSFFRLAGGLGDEQYF; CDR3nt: TGTGCCAGCAGCTTTTTCCGACTAGCGGGAGGTTTAGGTGACGAGCAGTACTTC
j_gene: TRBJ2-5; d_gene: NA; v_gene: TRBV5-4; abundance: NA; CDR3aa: CASSLGSYQETQYF; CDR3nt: TGTGCCAGCAGCTTGGGGTCTTACCAAGAGACCCAGTACTTC
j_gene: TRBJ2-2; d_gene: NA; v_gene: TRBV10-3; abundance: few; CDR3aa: CAMLSGSNTGELFF; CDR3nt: TGTGCCATGTTAAGCGGGTCGAACACCGGGGAGCTGTTTTTT
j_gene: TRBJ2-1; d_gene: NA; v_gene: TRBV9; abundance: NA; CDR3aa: CASSLSIRDNEQFF; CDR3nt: TGTGCCAGCAGCCTGAGCATCCGAGACAATGAGCAGTTCTTC
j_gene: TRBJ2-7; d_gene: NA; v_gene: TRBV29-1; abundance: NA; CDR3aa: CSVGGSSYEQYF; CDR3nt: TGCAGCGTTGGCGGAAGCTCCTACGAGCAGTACTTC
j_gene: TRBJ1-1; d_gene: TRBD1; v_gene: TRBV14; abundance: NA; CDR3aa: CASSQNRGRNTEAFF; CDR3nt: TGTGCCAGCAGCCAAAACAGGGGGAGAAACACTGAAGCTTTCTTT